This T cell receptor beta chain was retrieved from a study of blood T cell repertoires in COVID-19. Study context: Whether acute or convalescent, the COVID-19 samples came from the United States, Italy and Spain. PBMCs, B-cell-depleted T cells, or T cells were the source of the cDNA or gDNA that made up the material.

Source study methods: Amplified reference gene primers provided the basis for estimating nucleated cell counts. TCRdb's copy holds only in-frame clones and misses some; the assay was immunoSEQ multiplex PCR. The DNA was the basis for D and trimming; V, J and clone size are from that table. The profile shows more than 65,000 clones, approximately 80% of them singletons. This CDR3 has 15 amino acids. The V and J ends lost 0 bases and 7 bases, in that order; junction bases with no gene match: 3. Germline V gene sequence: CDR1 LGHNA, CDR2 YSLEER. The material sequenced was peripheral blood. The clonotype originates from a woman in her fifties or sixties with acute or convalescent COVID-19. The rearrangement links TRBV4-3 to TRBJ1-6; 7 bases map to TRBD1. CDR3 coding DNA: TGCGCCAGCAGCCAAGATAGGGACAGAAATTCACCCCTCCACTTT. Amino acid sequence: CASSQDRDRNSPLHF.